The 24 T cell receptor beta chains reported below all come from one sample, sequenced in a study of shared clonotypes between healthy human individuals. TCRdb's copy holds only in-frame clones and misses some; the assay was immunoSEQ multiplex PCR. The sample shows some 500,000 clones, around three quarters of them seen only once. Sequencing was done on a sample of PBMCs. Receptors were obtained from a woman in her thirties or forties in good health. Some clones in this sample may be carry-over from other donors' samples.

The CDR3: CASSLRDRVQGYTF. The CDR3 DNA reads as TGTGCCAGCAGCTTACGGGACAGGGTGCAGGGCTACACCTTC. This sequence joins TRBV7-9 and TRBJ1-2; 9 bases are shared with TRBD1. V was clipped by 2 bases and J by 8 bases; unmatched bases: 6. The CDR3 runs 14 residues. CDR1 is SEHNR, CDR2 FQNEAQ, per germline (reference sequence).

The chain joins TRBV11-2 to TRBJ2-5; 7 bases are a match to TRBD1. The J call is in doubt because the DNA end fits TRBJ2-7 better. Germline V gives CDR1 SGHAT, CDR2 FQNNGV. The CDR3 has 16 amino acids. The CDR3 here is CASSLGPTRGKGEQYF. In nucleotides, the CDR3 is TGTGCCAGCAGCTTAGGCCCTACCAGGGGGAAGGGCGAGCAGTACTTC.

This clone appeared a single time. The same CDR3 also results from other DNA sequences found in this sample. CDR3: CASSLTSGYYNEQFF. CDR3 sequence (DNA): TGCGCCAGCAGCTTGACTAGCGGGTACTACAATGAGCAGTTCTTC. V usage is TRBV5-1 and J usage is TRBJ2-1; 9 nucleotides line up with TRBD2. V shed 1 base and J 3 bases; nucleotides not matched to a gene: 2. Per the germline V gene, CDR1 is SGHRS and CDR2 is YFSETQ. CDR3 length: 15 residues.

The genes are TRBV28 and TRBJ1-2; TRBD1 agrees at 8 bases. The J segment lost 2 bases and the V segment lost 6 bases, leaving 5 bases of the junction unmatched. Germline lookup yields CDR1 MDHEN and CDR2 SYDVKM. The CDR3 consists of 14 residues. The CDR3 spells CASRLDRDNYGYTF. The DNA of the CDR3 is TGTGCCAGCAGACTGGACAGGGACAACTATGGCTACACCTTC.

The J gene is TRBJ1-1, the V gene TRBV19; TRBD1 might be the D (5 bases). V dropped 3 bases and J dropped 2 bases, with 16 bases sitting between them. Germline V gene lookup returns CDR1 LNHDA and CDR2 SQIVND (reference sequence). This CDR3 is 16 amino acids long. The CDR3 is CASSISGNRGNTEAFF. The CDR3 DNA sequence: TGTGCCAGTAGTATCTCAGGGAACCGGGGAAACACTGAAGCTTTCTTT.

This clone was counted once. V usage is TRBV19 and J usage is TRBJ1-5; D gene unclear. The CDR3 is 15 amino acids. The V gene lost 1 base and the J gene lost 5 bases, with 12 bases spanning the gap. Germline CDR1 LNHDA, CDR2 SQIVND (reference sequence). In DNA, the CDR3 is TGTGCCAGTAGTATAGGCGGACTTACTTATCAGCCCCAGCATTTT. It translates to CASSIGGLTYQPQHF.

This sequence joins TRBV7-2 and TRBJ2-7; D call uncertain. Trimming took off 5 bases at V and 1 base at J, with 9 bases between the two ends. This CDR3 spans 13 amino acids. The germline CDR1 and CDR2 sequences are SGHTA and FQGNSA. DNA for the CDR3: TGTGCCAGCAGCCCACCTTCTTCCTACGAGCAGTACTTC. Residues: CASSPPSSYEQYF.

The chain is built from TRBV12-5 and TRBJ2-3; TRBD2 agrees at 7 bases. The ends lost 6 bases at V and 0 bases at J; junction bases unmatched: 6. This CDR3 is built from 15 residues. Germline CDR1 and CDR2: LGHNT and FRNRAP. The CDR3 sequence is CASGGGRASTDTQYF. Here the CDR3 DNA reads TGTGCTAGTGGAGGTGGGAGGGCTAGCACAGATACGCAGTATTTT.

This clone was counted between two and nine times. This chain links TRBV4-2 with TRBJ1-5; D gene unclear. The germline V gene has CDR1 LGHNA and CDR2 YNFKEQ. This CDR3 is built from 13 residues. Trimming cost V 3 bases and J 6 bases, with 9 bases left between them. CDR3 sequence (DNA): TGTGCCAGCAGCCAGGGAAATCTTCAGCCCCAGCATTTT. This codes for CASSQGNLQPQHF.

V gene TRBV4-1 combines with J gene TRBJ1-2, with TRBD1 matching over 7 bases. The CDR3 is made up of 16 amino acids. The V gene's germline CDR1 is MGHRA and CDR2 YSYEKL. Trimming at V came to 0 bases and at J to 4 bases, leaving 8 bases not matched to a gene. The CDR3 DNA is TGCGCCAGCAGCCAAGATGGGAGACAGGGTACCTATGGCTACACCTTC. Translated: CASSQDGRQGTYGYTF.

V and J are TRBV11-2 and TRBJ1-2; 7 nucleotides line up with TRBD1. The CDR3 is made up of 17 amino acids. Trimming cost V 0 bases and J 0 bases; bases outside gene matches: 7. Germline CDR1 is SGHAT and CDR2 is FQNNGV. This CDR3 is CASSLDPGQLSNYGYTF. The DNA of the CDR3 is TGTGCCAGCAGCTTAGATCCGGGACAGTTATCTAACTATGGCTACACCTTC.

The genes are TRBV5-1 and TRBJ1-2, with 8 bases lining up with TRBD1. V lost 0 bases, J lost 8 bases, and 6 bases stayed unmatched. CDR3 length equals 14 residues. In germline, CDR1 is SGHRS, CDR2 YFSETQ. CDR3 DNA: TGCGCCAGCAGCTTGGGGTCGACAGGGGACGGCTACACCTTC. Its translation: CASSLGSTGDGYTF.

The chain is built from TRBV5-1 and TRBJ2-1; TRBD2 matches 9 bases. CDR1 and CDR2 from the germline V gene are SGHRS and YFSETQ. This CDR3 region has 13 residues. V was pared by 4 bases and J by 7 bases, with 3 bases of the junction left unmatched. CDR3 in DNA: TGCGCCAGCAGCCTAGCGGGACTTAATGAGCAGTTCTTC. Its protein product is CASSLAGLNEQFF.

This clone was seen once. The chain recombines TRBV7-2 with TRBJ2-7; 7 bases align to TRBD2. This CDR3 is built from 11 residues. Germline CDR1 is SGHTA and CDR2 is FQGNSA. The V and J ends lost 2 bases and 9 bases, in that order; junction bases with no gene match: 1. The CDR3 nucleotides read TGTGCCAGCAGCTTACGCGGGAGGCAGTACTTC. Protein product: CASSLRGRQYF. Full variable domain (rest looked up from reference TRBV7-2 and TRBJ2-7): GAGVSQSPSNKVTEKGKDVELRCDPISGHTALYWYRQSLGQGLEFLIYFQGNSAPDKSGLPSDRFSAERTGGSVSTLTIQRTQQEDSAVYLCASSLRGRQYFGPGTRLTVT.

This chain connects TRBV6-5 to TRBJ2-7; 8 nucleotides agree with TRBD1. Trimming cost V 6 bases and J 1 base; bases outside gene matches: 8. Germline loops: CDR1 MNHEY, CDR2 SVGAGI. This CDR3 has 15 amino acids. The DNA for the CDR3 is TGTGCCAGCAGCCGACAGGGGCCGACGTCCTACGAGCAGTACTTC. Encoded protein: CASSRQGPTSYEQYF.

The CDR3 reads CASSSISTDYYNEQFF. DNA of the CDR3: TGTGCCAGCAGTTCCATTTCGACGGATTACTACAATGAGCAGTTCTTC. The chain is built from TRBV27 and TRBJ2-1; the D is unclear. Germline values: CDR1 MNHEY, CDR2 SMNVEV (reference sequence). The CDR3 length is 16 residues. Trimming took 4 bases from V and 3 from J, leaving 16 bases between them.

The J gene is TRBJ2-7, the V gene TRBV7-2, with D unresolved. Germline values: CDR1 SGHTA, CDR2 FQGNSA. The CDR3 covers 15 residues. Trimming cost V 1 base and J 3 bases, with 13 bases left between them. The CDR3 protein is CASSLDKGPYYEQYF. In DNA, the CDR3 is TGTGCCAGCAGCTTAGATAAAGGCCCCTACTACGAGCAGTACTTC.

CDR3 DNA sequence: TGTGCCAGCAGCCCCGGACTGGAAATCACAGATACGCAGTATTTT. It specifies CASSPGLEITDTQYF. The chain joins TRBV6-6 to TRBJ2-3, with D tentatively TRBD2 (5 bases). Germline V gene data show CDR1 as MNHNY and CDR2 as SVGAGI (reference sequence). The germline V and J ends were trimmed by 6 bases and 2 bases, with 15 bases remaining between them. The CDR3 runs 15 residues.

With regard to this clone: This likely came from a read error, as a far larger clone is one base away. Other DNA sequences from this sample encode an identical CDR3 as well. V usage is TRBV7-9 and J usage is TRBJ2-7; 9 nucleotides agree with TRBD1. CDR1 is SEHNR, CDR2 FQNEAQ, per germline (reference sequence). The length of the CDR3 is 13 residues. The CDR3 here is CASSRRQGGEQYF. CDR3 nucleotide sequence: TGTGCAAGCAGCAGGAGACAGGGGGGCGAGCAGTACTTC.

The J gene is TRBJ1-1, the V gene TRBV30, with TRBD1 as a possible D gene (6 bases). The CDR3 sequence is 11 residues long. The V end was cut by 3 bases, the J end by 7 bases, with 9 bases between. The germline V gene has CDR1 GTSNPN and CDR2 SVGIG (reference sequence). For the CDR3, the DNA is TGTGCCTGGAGGGGGGCAAATGAAGCTTTCTTT. As protein: CAWRGANEAFF. Complete variable domain (other parts from reference TRBV30 and TRBJ1-1): SQTIHQWPATLVQPVGSPLSLECTVEGTSNPNLYWYRQAAGRGLQLLFYSVGIGQISSEVPQNLSASRPQDRQFILSSKKLLLSDSGFYLCAWRGANEAFFGQGTRLTVV.

The rearrangement uses TRBV7-9 and TRBJ2-7, with TRBD2 matching 8 bases. Germline-derived CDR1 and CDR2 are SEHNR and FQNEAQ (reference sequence). The CDR3 covers 13 residues. J gave up 5 bases and V 5 bases, and 5 bases lay outside the gene matches. The CDR3 spells CASSLSGTDEQYF. CDR3 nucleotides: TGTGCCAGCAGCCTTAGCGGGACCGACGAGCAGTACTTC. Drawing the rest from reference TRBV7-9 and TRBJ2-7, the complete variable domain is DTGVSQNPRHKITKRGQNVTFRCDPISEHNRLYWYRQTLGQGPEFLTYFQNEAQLEKSRLLSDRFSAERPKGSFSTLEIQRTEQGDSAMYLCASSLSGTDEQYFGPGTRLTVT.

This chain uses TRBV5-4 with TRBJ1-2; D unresolved. The CDR3 sequence is 14 residues long. V lost 4 bases and J lost 2, with 12 bases in between. In germline, CDR1 is SGHNT, CDR2 YYREEE (reference sequence). The CDR3 coding sequence is TGTGCCAGCAGCCCGTCCTGGGCCAACTATGGCTACACCTTC. Protein product: CASSPSWANYGYTF.

The chain uses TRBV11-3 and TRBJ2-7; 13 bases match TRBD2. The ends lost 7 bases at V and 4 bases at J; junction bases unmatched: 7. The germline V gene encodes CDR1 SGHNT and CDR2 YENEEA. The CDR3 length is 15 residues. The CDR3 loop reads CASTKRLAGGYEQYF. CDR3 DNA: TGTGCCAGCACCAAGAGACTAGCGGGAGGATACGAGCAGTACTTC.

This clone was counted a few times. The chain has TRBV2 and TRBJ1-3, with 8 nucleotides matching TRBD1. After removal of 7 bases from V and 4 bases from J, the junction contained 6 bases not matched to a gene. This CDR3 spans 14 amino acids. The germline CDR1 and CDR2 sequences are SNHLY and FYNNEI. The CDR3 coding sequence is TGTGCCAGCATCCAAGACAGGGGCGGAAACACCATATATTTT. Its translation is CASIQDRGGNTIYF.